Sequencing of this T cell receptor (beta chain) was carried out in a study of T cell responses to AZD1222 COVID-19 vaccine. This clone was counted a single time. Trimming left V 0 bases short and J 9 bases short, with 15 bases between. The CDR3 consists of 15 residues. Per germline, CDR1 MNHEY and CDR2 SVGAGI. Clones were read by immunoSEQ multiplex PCR, and TCRdb kept only the in-frame ones, dropping some. Of fewer than 200,000 clones in the sample, about 91% were seen once. This sequence joins TRBV6-5 and TRBJ2-1, with unresolved D. Here the sequenced sample was peripheral blood, taken on day 0 of AZD1222 vaccination. The sequence was collected from an adult in good health. The CDR3 DNA reads TGTGCCAGCAGTTACTCCCCAAGTTCCGCGACTGAGCAGTTCTTC. Translating it yields CASSYSPSSATEQFF.